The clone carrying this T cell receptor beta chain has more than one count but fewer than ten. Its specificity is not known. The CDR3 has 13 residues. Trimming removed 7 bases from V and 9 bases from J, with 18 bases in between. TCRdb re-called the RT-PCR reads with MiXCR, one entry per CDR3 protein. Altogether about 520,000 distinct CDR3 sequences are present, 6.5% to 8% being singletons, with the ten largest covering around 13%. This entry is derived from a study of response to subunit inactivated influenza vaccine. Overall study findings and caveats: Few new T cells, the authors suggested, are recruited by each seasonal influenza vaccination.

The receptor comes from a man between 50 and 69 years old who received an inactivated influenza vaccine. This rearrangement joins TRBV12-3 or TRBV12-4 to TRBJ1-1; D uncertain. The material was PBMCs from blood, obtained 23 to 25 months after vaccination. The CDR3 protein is CASKQTSGVQAFF. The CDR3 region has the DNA TGTGCCAGCAAACAGACCTCGGGCGTACAAGCTTTCTTT.